The following is a T cell receptor beta chain sequence with its context. TCRdb's copy holds only in-frame clones and misses some; the assay was immunoSEQ multiplex PCR. The top ten clones hold 50% to 65% of a sample with under 20,000 clones, approximately 86% of them seen once. This sample is drawn from a study of graft-versus-host responses after intestinal transplantation. At the level of the study: Recipients received multivisceral, liver-intestinal, or isolated intestinal transplants.

The posterior iliac crest or another site supplied bone marrow after transplant. V was trimmed by 0 bases and J by 3 bases, leaving 9 bases between them. The CDR3 has 14 amino acids. Looked up from germline, CDR1 is SGHTA and CDR2 is FQGTGA. This TCR was recovered from a human patient who received an intestinal transplant, so some T cells may come from the graft donor. The chain has TRBV7-3 and TRBJ2-7; D gene uncertain. The sample in question was bone marrow, obtained about 130 days after transplant. CDR3 bases: TGTGCCAGCAGCTTAACCGGTCAGTTCTACGAGCAGTACTTC. Its translation: CASSLTGQFYEQYF.